One and the same sample provided the 10 T cell receptor beta chains below, sequenced in a study of blood T cell repertoires in COVID-19. TCRdb's table, derived via immunoSEQ multiplex PCR, lists solely in-frame clones and lacks some. The sample lists about 170,000 clones; almost 85% were seen once. The sequencing input was peripheral blood. Receptors were obtained from a woman older than 75 with COVID-19, enrolled during active disease.

This clone came up a few times. The chain has TRBV5-1 and TRBJ1-2; D unresolved. The CDR3 runs to 14 residues. CDR1 is SGHRS, CDR2 YFSETQ, per germline. V lost 0 bases to trimming and J lost 8 bases, with 14 bases between them. The CDR3 loop is CASSLEGGDLGYTF. The CDR3 nucleotides are TGCGCCAGCAGCTTGGAAGGCGGGGATCTGGGCTACACCTTC.

This clone has a handful of counts. The CDR3 bases are TGCGCCAGCAGCTTGGGGGACTACTACCAAGAGACCCAGTACTTC. It codes for CASSLGDYYQETQYF. This chain uses TRBV5-1 with TRBJ2-5; 7 nucleotides agree with TRBD2. The CDR3 extends over 15 amino acids. Unmatched junction bases numbered 2, after V lost 0 bases and J lost 0 bases. Germline V gene lookup returns CDR1 SGHRS and CDR2 YFSETQ.

V is TRBV6-6 and J is TRBJ2-7; TRBD2 is a possible D gene (7 bases). Deletions cut 8 bases from V and 5 bases from J, with 16 bases between. This CDR3 spans 13 amino acids. Germline V gives CDR1 MNHNY, CDR2 SVGAGI (reference sequence). In DNA, the CDR3 is TGTGCCAGCCGGGGGGCCACTACCCACGAGCAGTACTTC. Protein: CASRGATTHEQYF.

The CDR3 reads CASSLFRTTHLNEQFF. The CDR3 region has the DNA TGCGCCAGCAGCTTGTTTAGGACTACCCATCTCAATGAGCAGTTCTTC. The chain employs TRBV5-1 and TRBJ2-1; TRBD2 might be the D (6 bases). Deletions cut 1 base from V and 6 bases from J, with 17 bases between. Germline CDR1 reads SGHRS; CDR2 reads YFSETQ. The CDR3 runs to 16 residues.

The rearrangement links TRBV28 to TRBJ2-7, with 7 bases that match TRBD1. The CDR3 loop spans 14 amino acids. With V trimmed by 5 bases and J by 3 bases, 7 bases remained unmatched. Germline CDR1 and CDR2: MDHEN and SYDVKM. This CDR3 reads CASSETGPVYEQYF. CDR3 in DNA: TGTGCCAGCAGTGAGACAGGGCCCGTCTACGAGCAGTACTTC.

This clone was recorded a few times. The chain uses TRBV18 and TRBJ2-7; 7 nucleotides align to TRBD2. This CDR3 is 13 amino acids long. After removal of 2 bases from V and 7 bases from J, the junction contained 5 bases not matched to a gene. The germline V gene encodes CDR1 KGHSH and CDR2 LQKENI. CDR3 residues: CASSPGGAGEQYF. The CDR3 DNA reads as TGTGCCAGCTCACCAGGGGGAGCGGGGGAGCAGTACTTC.

This clone was seen just once. The genes are TRBV9 and TRBJ1-2; 9 nucleotides line up with TRBD1. This CDR3 spans 15 amino acids. Looked up from germline, CDR1 is SGDLS and CDR2 is YYNGEE. V trimming: 3 bases; J trimming: 5 bases; junction bases outside the gene matches: 8. The CDR3 sequence is CASSGGQGPFYGYTF. CDR3 nucleotide sequence: TGTGCCAGCAGCGGTGGACAGGGGCCCTTTTATGGCTACACCTTC.

This clone has only one observation. This chain links TRBV28 with TRBJ1-6, with D tentatively TRBD1 (6 bases). CDR1 and CDR2 from the germline V gene are MDHEN and SYDVKM. Trimming cost V 3 bases and J 3 bases, with 9 bases left between them. The length of the CDR3 is 15 residues. The CDR3 here is CASSLVRGYNSPLHF. As DNA, the CDR3 is TGTGCCAGCAGTTTGGTCAGGGGCTATAATTCACCCCTCCACTTT.

V usage is TRBV7-3 and J usage is TRBJ1-1; TRBD1 agrees at 9 bases. The V gene's germline CDR1 is SGHTA and CDR2 FQGTGA. V shed 4 bases and J 6 bases; nucleotides not matched to a gene: 3. This CDR3 is built from 13 residues. The CDR3 spells CASSSQGAAEAFF. As DNA, the CDR3 is TGTGCCAGCAGCTCACAGGGGGCGGCTGAAGCTTTCTTT.

The J gene is TRBJ1-2, the V gene TRBV7-2, with 7 bases lining up with TRBD1. This CDR3 is 15 amino acids long. V dropped 5 bases and J dropped 4; count of bases not matched to a gene: 10. Germline V CDR1 and CDR2: SGHTA, FQGNSA. This CDR3 is CASSQTGPGLYGYTF. The CDR3 DNA reads TGTGCCAGCAGCCAGACAGGGCCAGGACTCTATGGCTACACCTTC.